One and the same sample provided the 19 T cell receptor beta chains below, sequenced in a study of shared clonotypes between healthy human individuals. CD45RO negativity and positive selection for CCR7 defined naive CD8 cells, a population that excluded terminally differentiated effector memory CD45RA+ cells. Method: immunoSEQ multiplex PCR; TCRdb's copy keeps in-frame clones and lacks some. The sample has approximately 2,000,000 clones; 85% to 95% are singletons. The sequencing sample was made of naive CD8+ T cells from PBMCs. These receptors originate from a young man in good health. Some clones in this sample may be carry-over from other donors' samples.

This clone was detected a few times. This chain joins TRBV6-1 and TRBJ1-1; D not certain. CDR1 and CDR2 (germline): MNHNS, SASEGT. The CDR3 length is 15 residues. V shed 1 base and J shed 0 bases, with 9 bases lying between them. CDR3 residues: CASSEGRGVNTEAFF. CDR3 DNA sequence: TGTGCCAGCAGTGAAGGGCGGGGAGTGAACACTGAAGCTTTCTTT.

The rearrangement joins TRBV4-3 to TRBJ2-1; TRBD2 aligns across 8 bases. CDR1 is LGHNA, CDR2 YSLEER, per germline. The CDR3 runs 15 residues. V was clipped by 7 bases and J by 1 base; unmatched bases: 6. The DNA for the CDR3 is TGCGCCAGCACCCAGAGACTAGCGTCCTACAATGAGCAGTTCTTC. Its translation is CASTQRLASYNEQFF.

This rearrangement joins TRBV13 to TRBJ1-1; D remains unclear. Germline CDR1 reads PRHDT; CDR2 reads FYEKMQ (reference sequence). The CDR3 consists of 11 residues. V dropped 5 bases and J dropped 5 bases, with 6 bases sitting between them. In DNA form, the CDR3 reads TGTGCCAGCAGCCACCGGACTGAAGCTTTCTTT. Encoded protein: CASSHRTEAFF.

This chain joins TRBV27 and TRBJ2-7; the D gene is possibly TRBD1 (5 bases). This CDR3 is built from 13 residues. The V end was cut by 2 bases, the J end by 2 bases, with 7 bases between. Germline CDR1 is MNHEY and CDR2 is SMNVEV (reference sequence). CDR3 sequence: CASSLTQAYEQYF. The CDR3 DNA is TGTGCCAGCAGTTTAACACAGGCCTACGAGCAGTACTTC.

This clone was observed a few times. The chain carries TRBV7-9 and TRBJ2-7; no clear D gene. V shed 2 bases and J shed 4 bases, with 6 bases lying between them. CDR1 is SEHNR, CDR2 FQNEAQ, per germline (reference sequence). The CDR3 length is 12 residues. The CDR3 spells CASSLSEYEQYF. The CDR3 bases are TGTGCCAGCAGCTTATCTGAGTACGAGCAGTACTTC.

V usage is TRBV7-9 and J usage is TRBJ2-4; TRBD2 matches at 9 bases. Germline assignment: CDR1 SEHNR and CDR2 FQNEAQ (reference sequence). CDR3 length: 15 amino acids. V lost 5 bases and J lost 6; bases outside the gene matches: 8. The CDR3 DNA reads as TGTGCCAGCAGCGGAGAGGGGCGGGAGGGAAACATTCAGTACTTC. This sequence encodes CASSGEGREGNIQYF.

The chain employs TRBV28 and TRBJ2-5; the D call may be TRBD1 or TRBD2 (5 bases each). The germline V and J ends were trimmed by 5 bases and 4 bases, with 17 bases remaining between them. The length of the CDR3 is 15 residues. The V gene's germline CDR1 is MDHEN and CDR2 SYDVKM. In DNA, the CDR3 is TGTGCCAGCAGTCCGAGCATCCGGGACCCAGAGACCCAGTACTTC. This encodes CASSPSIRDPETQYF.

V is TRBV7-3 and J is TRBJ1-2, with D tentatively TRBD1 (5 bases). The length of the CDR3 is 17 residues. CDR1 SGHTA and CDR2 FQGTGA come from the germline V gene. V was pared by 0 bases and J by 2 bases, with 16 bases between. DNA of the CDR3: TGTGCCAGCAGCTTAACGAAAGGACAAGGCCCCAACTATGGCTACACCTTC. Protein sequence: CASSLTKGQGPNYGYTF.

As regards this clone: Other DNA sequences in the sample encode the same CDR3. The chain combines TRBV4-1 with TRBJ2-7; D possibly corresponds to TRBD1 (5 bases). The V end lost 3 bases, the J end lost 2 bases, and 11 bases lay between the germline ends. Germline loops: CDR1 MGHRA, CDR2 YSYEKL. The CDR3 covers 14 residues. The CDR3, as DNA: TGCGCCAGCAGCCAGGGGCAGGGTGCCTACGAGCAGTACTTC. Protein: CASSQGQGAYEQYF.

The table lists this clone with a count of one. V and J are TRBV7-9 and TRBJ1-2, with a tentative D call TRBD1 (5 bases). This CDR3 spans 16 amino acids. V dropped 4 bases and J dropped 7 bases, with 22 bases sitting between them. Germline loops: CDR1 SEHNR, CDR2 FQNEAQ (reference sequence). The CDR3 nucleotides are TGTGCCAGCAGCTCCGTACTACAGGACCCCAGGTCTGGCTACACCTTC. It yields the protein CASSSVLQDPRSGYTF.

The gene calls are TRBV28 and TRBJ2-3, with 9 bases matching TRBD2. CDR3 size: 17 residues. Unmatched junction bases numbered 11, after V lost 4 bases and J lost 3 bases. Germline V gene lookup returns CDR1 MDHEN and CDR2 SYDVKM. In DNA form, the CDR3 reads TGTGCCAGCAGTTGGGCTAGCGGGAATCCGGGGACAGATACGCAGTATTTT. This translates into CASSWASGNPGTDTQYF. Supplemented by reference TRBV28 and TRBJ2-3, the full variable domain reads DVKVTQSSRYLVKRTGEKVFLECVQDMDHENMFWYRQDPGLGLRLIYFSYDVKMKEKGDIPEGYSVSREKKERFSLILESASTNQTSMYLCASSWASGNPGTDTQYFGPGTRLTVL.

This clone was detected a few times. The germline gene is not matched at one end of the junction; a read error may be the cause. This chain connects TRBV5-6 to TRBJ2-7; D possibly uses TRBD1 or TRBD2 (7 bases each). This CDR3 spans 13 amino acids. Germline V gene sequence: CDR1 SGHDT, CDR2 YYEEEE. CDR3 sequence reads: CASSLGEGALQDF. Written as DNA, the CDR3 is TGTGCCAGCAGCTTGGGGGAGGGGGCACTACAGGACTTC.

This chain joins TRBV4-1 and TRBJ2-7; 7 bases align to TRBD1. The CDR3 spans 15 residues. Germline V gives CDR1 MGHRA, CDR2 YSYEKL. Germline trimming cut 0 bases from V and 6 bases from J; bases unmatched to any gene: 8. In DNA form, the CDR3 reads TGCGCCAGCAGCCAAGATTGGTCAGGGGGTCCCGAGCAGTACTTC. It codes for CASSQDWSGGPEQYF.

The chain employs TRBV15 and TRBJ1-2; no firm D call. The germline gives CDR1 LNHNV, CDR2 YYDKDF (reference sequence). V dropped 5 bases and J dropped 1 base, with 14 bases sitting between them. This CDR3 spans 15 amino acids. The CDR3 loop is CATSPNRPLNYGYTF. CDR3 nucleotide sequence: TGTGCCACCAGCCCAAATAGACCCCTTAACTATGGCTACACCTTC. Full variable domain (missing parts from reference TRBV15 and TRBJ1-2): DAMVIQNPRYQVTQFGKPVTLSCSQTLNHNVMYWYQQKSSQAPKLLFHYYDKDFNNEADTPDNFQSRRPNTSFCFLDIRSPGLGDTAMYLCATSPNRPLNYGYTFGSGTRLTVV.

The chain uses TRBV7-6 and TRBJ2-2, with D tentatively TRBD1 (6 bases). CDR1 is SGHVS and CDR2 is FNYEAQ in the germline V gene. There are 17 residues in the CDR3. V was shortened by 6 bases and J by 3 bases, with 20 bases between the two germline ends. CDR3: CASSPGTSISYTGELFF. The DNA of the CDR3 is TGTGCCAGCAGTCCCGGGACATCAATTTCTTACACCGGGGAGCTGTTTTTT.

The chain joins TRBV7-6 to TRBJ2-3; 14 bases are a match to TRBD2. With V trimmed by 5 bases and J by 4 bases, 8 bases remained unmatched. The germline CDR1 and CDR2 sequences are SGHVS and FNYEAQ. The CDR3 is made up of 17 amino acids. Here the CDR3 reads CASSPVRLAGGPDTQYF. The CDR3 DNA reads TGTGCCAGCAGCCCCGTACGACTAGCGGGAGGGCCAGATACGCAGTATTTT.

The rearrangement uses TRBV15 and TRBJ2-7; D remains ambiguous. In germline, CDR1 is LNHNV, CDR2 YYDKDF (reference sequence). Deletions cut 2 bases from V and 6 bases from J, with 17 bases between. The CDR3 loop spans 15 amino acids. CDR3 region: CATSRTPFDVSEQYF. The CDR3 DNA reads TGTGCCACCAGCAGAACCCCCTTCGACGTCTCCGAGCAGTACTTC. The whole variable domain, remainder taken from reference TRBV15 and TRBJ2-7, is DAMVIQNPRYQVTQFGKPVTLSCSQTLNHNVMYWYQQKSSQAPKLLFHYYDKDFNNEADTPDNFQSRRPNTSFCFLDIRSPGLGDTAMYLCATSRTPFDVSEQYFGPGTRLTVT.

The chain combines TRBV9 with TRBJ1-2; D is unclear. From germline, CDR1 is SGDLS and CDR2 YYNGEE. The length of the CDR3 is 11 residues. V lost 4 bases and J 6 bases, leaving 7 bases between the germline ends. The CDR3: CASSRRNGYTF. CDR3 sequence (DNA): TGTGCCAGCAGCCGACGGAATGGCTACACCTTC.

This chain uses TRBV4-3 with TRBJ2-3; TRBD2 agrees at 9 bases. The germline V gene has CDR1 LGHNA and CDR2 YSLEER. This CDR3 has 17 residues. Trimming cost V 0 bases and J 2 bases; bases outside gene matches: 6. CDR3: CASSQDLLAGHTDTQYF. CDR3 bases: TGCGCCAGCAGCCAAGATCTGCTAGCGGGGCACACAGATACGCAGTATTTT.